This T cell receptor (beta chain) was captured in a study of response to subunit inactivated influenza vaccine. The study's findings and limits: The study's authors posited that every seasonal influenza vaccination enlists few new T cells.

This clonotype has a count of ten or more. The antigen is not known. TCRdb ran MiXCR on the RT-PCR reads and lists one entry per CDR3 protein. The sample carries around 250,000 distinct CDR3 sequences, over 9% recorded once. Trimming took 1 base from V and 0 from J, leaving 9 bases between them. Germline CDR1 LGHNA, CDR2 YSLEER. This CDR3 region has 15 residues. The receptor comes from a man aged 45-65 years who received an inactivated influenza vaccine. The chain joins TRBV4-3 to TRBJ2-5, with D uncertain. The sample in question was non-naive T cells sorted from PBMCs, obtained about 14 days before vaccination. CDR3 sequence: CASSQGLGNQETQYF. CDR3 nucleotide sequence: TGCGCCAGCAGCCAAGGTCTGGGGAACCAAGAGACCCAGTACTTC.